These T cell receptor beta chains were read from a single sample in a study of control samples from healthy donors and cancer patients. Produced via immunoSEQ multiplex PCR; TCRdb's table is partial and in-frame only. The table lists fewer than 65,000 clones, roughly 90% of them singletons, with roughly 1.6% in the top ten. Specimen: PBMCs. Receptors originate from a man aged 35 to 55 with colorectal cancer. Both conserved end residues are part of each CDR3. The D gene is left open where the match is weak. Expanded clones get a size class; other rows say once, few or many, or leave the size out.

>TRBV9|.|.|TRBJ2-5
CASSAYGGWQETQYF
TGTGCCAGCAGCGCTTATGGGGGGTGGCAAGAGACCCAGTACTTC
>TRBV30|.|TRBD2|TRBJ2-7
CAWNERGDYEQYF
TGTGCCTGGAACGAGCGGGGAGACTACGAGCAGTACTTC
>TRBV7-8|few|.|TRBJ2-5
CASSPHWETQYF
TGTGCCAGCAGCCCCCATTGGGAGACCCAGTACTTC
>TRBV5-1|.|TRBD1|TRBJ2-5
CASSYRGRVETQYF
TGCGCCAGCAGCTACAGGGGGCGAGTGGAGACCCAGTACTTC
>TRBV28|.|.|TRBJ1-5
CASSQQGYNQPQHF
TGTGCCAGCAGTCAACAGGGTTATAATCAGCCCCAGCATTTT
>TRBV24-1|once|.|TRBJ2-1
CATSASFRGVEQFF
TGTGCCACCAGTGCTTCCTTCAGGGGCGTGGAGCAGTTCTTC
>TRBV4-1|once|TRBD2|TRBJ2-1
CASSQVGGLGDNEQFF
TGCGCCAGCAGCCAAGTAGGGGGACTAGGAGACAATGAGCAGTTCTTC
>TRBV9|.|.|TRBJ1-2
CASSVLSSVRDGENYGYTF
TGTGCCAGCAGCGTATTATCTTCGGTAAGGGACGGTGAGAACTATGGCTACACCTTC
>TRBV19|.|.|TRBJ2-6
CASSLDSGANVLTF
TGTGCCAGTAGTCTAGACTCTGGGGCCAACGTCCTGACTTTC
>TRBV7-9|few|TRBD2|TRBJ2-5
CASSVTGTSEQETQYF
TGTGCCAGCAGCGTTACCGGGACTAGCGAGCAAGAGACCCAGTACTTC
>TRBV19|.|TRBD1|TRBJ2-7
CASSPGDRSSYEQYF
TGTGCCAGTAGTCCCGGGGACAGGAGCTCCTACGAGCAGTACTTC
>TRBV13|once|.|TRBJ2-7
CASKPGRGLEQYF
TGTGCCAGCAAACCGGGACGTGGGCTGGAGCAGTACTTC
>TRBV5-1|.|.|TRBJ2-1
CASSLLVGQGLNNEQFF
TGCGCCAGCAGCCTGCTGGTGGGGCAGGGGCTAAACAATGAGCAGTTCTTC
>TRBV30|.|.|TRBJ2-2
CAWRLANTGELFF
TGTGCCTGGCGACTAGCGAACACCGGGGAGCTGTTTTTT
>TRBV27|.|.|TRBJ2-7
CASVRGDEQYF
TGTGCCAGTGTAAGGGGAGACGAGCAGTACTTC
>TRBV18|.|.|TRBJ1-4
CASSPLTGGANEKLFF
TGTGCCAGCTCACCTCTTACTGGGGGAGCTAATGAAAAACTGTTTTTT
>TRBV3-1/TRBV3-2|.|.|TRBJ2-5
CASSQRVTQYF
TGTGCCAGCAGCCAAAGAGTGACCCAGTACTTC
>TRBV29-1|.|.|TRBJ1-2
CSVEAAGRGYTF
TGCAGCGTTGAAGCCGCCGGCCGCGGCTACACCTTC
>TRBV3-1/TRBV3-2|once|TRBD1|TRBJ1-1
CASSQDSGGRNTEAFF
TGTGCCAGCAGCCAAGATTCAGGGGGCCGAAACACTGAAGCTTTCTTT
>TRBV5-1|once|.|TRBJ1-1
CASSLGQVLNTEAFF
TGCGCCAGCAGCTTGGGACAGGTATTGAACACTGAAGCTTTCTTT